Described below is a single TCR beta chain sequence and its context. This sample stems from a study of T cell repertoires in cytomegalovirus infection. This CDR3 is 13 amino acids long. Trimming removed 0 bases from V and 8 bases from J, with 14 bases in between. Germline CDR1 reads DFQATT; CDR2 reads SNEGSKA (reference sequence). TCRdb processed the reads anew with MiXCR; each CDR3 protein has one entry. Of about 440,000 distinct CDR3 sequences listed, 31% are singletons. The sequenced sample consisted of PBMCs. This receptor was identified in a human donor in good health (CMV status not recorded). Some clones in this sample may be carry-over from other donors' samples. V gene TRBV20-1 combines with J gene TRBJ2-7; maybe TRBD1 (6 bases). In DNA, the CDR3 is TGCAGTGCTAGAGACCCCAGGGGAAGTAAGCAGTACTTC. It is translated as CSARDPRGSKQYF.